This T cell receptor beta chain was sequenced for a study of blood T cell repertoires in COVID-19. Study context: The study drew acute and convalescent COVID-19 samples from the United States, Italy and Spain.

CDR3 length: 17 amino acids. Germline CDR1 SGHAT, CDR2 FQNNGV. V gave up 5 bases and J gave up 4 bases; unmatched junction bases: 14. The table lists this clone with a few counts. Sequencing used immunoSEQ multiplex PCR; TCRdb keeps in-frame clones, though not all of them. The data show tens of thousands of clones, with 88% seen just once and 6.5% to 10% held by the top ten. The clonotype comes from a man aged 55 to 70 with COVID-19, enrolled during active disease. The rearrangement links TRBV11-2 to TRBJ2-1, with 7 nucleotides matching TRBD1. Sequencing was done on a sample of peripheral blood. The CDR3 here is CASSRRSSGQAYNEQFF. The CDR3 DNA is TGTGCCAGCAGCCGTCGTTCGTCTGGACAGGCTTACAATGAGCAGTTCTTC.